A single sample gave rise to the 7 T cell receptor beta chains below, sequenced in a study of blood T cell repertoires in COVID-19. Measured with immunoSEQ multiplex PCR; TCRdb has only the in-frame clones, and not every one. The sample shows 240,000 or so clones, 70% to 85% of them seen only once. Sequencing used peripheral blood. The receptors originated from an elderly woman with acute or convalescent COVID-19.

This chain joins TRBV5-1 and TRBJ1-3; D remains ambiguous. Germline V gives CDR1 SGHRS, CDR2 YFSETQ. The V gene lost 0 bases and the J gene lost 0 bases, with 7 bases spanning the gap. The CDR3 consists of 15 residues. The CDR3 loop reads CASSLESSSGNTIYF. In DNA form, the CDR3 reads TGCGCCAGCAGCTTGGAGTCGAGCTCTGGAAACACCATATATTTT.

This chain uses TRBV27 with TRBJ1-2, with TRBD1 identical over 12 bases. Unmatched junction bases numbered 6, after V lost 6 bases and J lost 4 bases. The CDR3 length is 15 residues. Germline CDR1 is MNHEY and CDR2 is SMNVEV (reference sequence). The CDR3, as DNA: TGTGCCAGCAGATCGGGACAGGGGGCTACCTATGGCTACACCTTC. The encoded protein is CASRSGQGATYGYTF.

V and J are TRBV14 and TRBJ2-2; 7 bases fit TRBD1. The CDR3 contains 15 residues. V lost 2 bases to trimming and J lost 0 bases; unmatched junction nucleotides: 0. Looked up from germline, CDR1 is SGHDN and CDR2 is FVKESK. The CDR3 DNA reads TGTGCCAGCAGCCAACAGGGGGCGAACACCGGGGAGCTGTTTTTT. Translation: CASSQQGANTGELFF.

The chain has TRBV18 and TRBJ1-4; D might be TRBD1 (6 bases). V lost 4 bases to trimming and J lost 4 bases, with 10 bases between them. CDR3 length: 14 amino acids. Per the germline V gene, CDR1 is KGHSH and CDR2 is LQKENI. CDR3 residues: CASSLGHSNEKLFF. The CDR3 bases are TGTGCCAGCTCACTGGGACACAGTAATGAAAAACTGTTTTTT.

Note on this clone: Other DNA sequences in the same sample also yield this CDR3. The CDR3 coding sequence is TGTGCCAGCAGCTTAACTAGCGGGACATACAATGAGCAGTTCTTC. Protein product: CASSLTSGTYNEQFF. V and J are TRBV7-3 and TRBJ2-1; 8 bases fit TRBD2. This CDR3 is built from 15 residues. CDR1 is SGHTA, CDR2 FQGTGA, per germline. With V trimmed by 0 bases and J by 4 bases, 2 bases remained unmatched. Full variable domain (missing parts from reference TRBV7-3 and TRBJ2-1): GAGVSQTPSNKVTEKGKYVELRCDPISGHTALYWYRQSLGQGPEFLIYFQGTGAADDSGLPNDRFFAVRPEGSVSTLKIQRTERGDSAVYLCASSLTSGTYNEQFFGPGTRLTVL.

The gene calls are TRBV27 and TRBJ1-4; TRBD1 might be the D (5 bases). The germline V gene encodes CDR1 MNHEY and CDR2 SMNVEV (reference sequence). The CDR3 totals 16 residues. V was clipped by 5 bases and J by 3 bases, with 16 bases between them. The CDR3 loop reads CASSPWQGGSNEKLFF. Here the CDR3 DNA reads TGTGCCAGCAGTCCTTGGCAGGGAGGTTCTAATGAAAAACTGTTTTTT. Full variable domain (remainder filled in from reference TRBV27 and TRBJ1-4): EAQVTQNPRYLITVTGKKLTVTCSQNMNHEYMSWYRQDPGLGLRQIYYSMNVEVTDKGDVPEGYKVSRKEKRNFPLILESPSPNQTSLYFCASSPWQGGSNEKLFFGSGTQLSVL.

The V and J genes are TRBV7-2 and TRBJ2-2; 10 nucleotides agree with TRBD2. The CDR3 length is 16 residues. Germline V gene lookup returns CDR1 SGHTA and CDR2 FQGNSA. Germline trimming cut 6 bases from V and 0 bases from J; bases unmatched to any gene: 4. For the CDR3, the DNA is TGTGCCAGCAGGATGACTAGCGGGTCGAACACCGGGGAGCTGTTTTTT. Protein: CASRMTSGSNTGELFF.